This T cell receptor beta chain was documented in a study of T cell changes during pregnancy in multiple sclerosis (dated by TCRdb to between 2018 and 2021). At the level of the whole study: The study examined how the T cell repertoire changed over the course of pregnancy in women with multiple sclerosis.

Libraries were built with the immunoSEQ multiplex PCR assay. What TCRdb holds here is the immuneACCESS table cut down to in-frame rearrangements. Part of the clones is not present; checked against another copy, under half of the missing clones reflect an unresolved V gene, and the others are unexplained. The sample table lists under 40,000 clones, around nine tenths of them with a count of one. 0.37% of the sample is taken by the ten largest. Germline trimming: 2 bases from V, 1 base from J; junction bases outside gene matches: 6. The CDR3 holds 16 amino acids from the cysteine to the phenylalanine. Of the read, only the CDR3 DNA is kept; its 48 bases are in frame from base 1. CDR1 and CDR2 (KGHSH, LQKENI) derive from the germline V gene. A remark on this clone: Its antigen is still unknown. There are no base qualities to consult, and no much larger clone falls within one base.

The chain links TRBV18 with TRBJ2-3; 7 bases in the junction line up with TRBD1. Source: CD4+ T cells from peripheral blood mononuclear cells, taken in the third trimester of pregnancy. The sequence was obtained from a female donor in good health, enrolled as a control in a pregnancy study. CDR3 sequence: CASSPRGQARTDTQYF. The DNA sequence reads TGTGCCAGCTCACCAAGAGGACAGGCCCGCACAGATACGCAGTATTTT.